This T cell receptor (beta chain) stems from a study of radiotherapy plus CTLA-4 blockade in lung cancer. Sequencing used immunoSEQ multiplex PCR; TCRdb keeps in-frame clones, though not all of them. Of roughly 120,000 clones in the sample, nearly 80% are singletons; the top ten hold about 5.2%. CDR1 and CDR2 from the germline V gene are SGHRS and YFSETQ. This CDR3 spans 12 amino acids. Trimming left V 5 bases short and J 4 bases short, with 9 bases between. The clonotype originates from a human donor with non-small cell lung cancer who had a partial response to radiotherapy plus ipilimumab. The chain employs TRBV5-1 and TRBJ1-1, with a tentative D call TRBD1 (6 bases). Sequencing used peripheral blood, obtained from a patient treated with radiotherapy plus ipilimumab. For the CDR3, the DNA is TGCGCCAGCAGAAGGACAGCCACTGAAGCTTTCTTT. It encodes CASRRTATEAFF.